The source of this T cell receptor beta chain is a study of cytomegalovirus exposure and HLA in healthy donors. The study's findings and limits: Accurate prediction of most subjects' HLA-A and HLA-B alleles from TCR beta sequences was reported.

About this clone itself: What it binds is unknown.

The CDR3 contains 13 residues. Trimming pared 3 bases from V and 0 bases from J, leaving 6 bases between. The primer mix had 60 Vbeta and 13 Jbeta primers. The table came from immunoSEQ multiplex PCR; TCRdb's copy has only in-frame clones and leaves some out. In the table there are around 64,000 clones, about 77% of which are singletons. This chain connects TRBV6-7 to TRBJ2-7, with D possibly TRBD2 on 5 matching bases. Being an ORF, TRBV6-7 has a function that is uncertain. The receptor's source is a man aged 25-45 years in good health and CMV-seropositive. The specimen sequenced was PBMCs. The CDR3 DNA reads as TGTGCCAGCAGTTATCGGGACTCCTACGAGCAGTACTTC. It codes for CASSYRDSYEQYF.